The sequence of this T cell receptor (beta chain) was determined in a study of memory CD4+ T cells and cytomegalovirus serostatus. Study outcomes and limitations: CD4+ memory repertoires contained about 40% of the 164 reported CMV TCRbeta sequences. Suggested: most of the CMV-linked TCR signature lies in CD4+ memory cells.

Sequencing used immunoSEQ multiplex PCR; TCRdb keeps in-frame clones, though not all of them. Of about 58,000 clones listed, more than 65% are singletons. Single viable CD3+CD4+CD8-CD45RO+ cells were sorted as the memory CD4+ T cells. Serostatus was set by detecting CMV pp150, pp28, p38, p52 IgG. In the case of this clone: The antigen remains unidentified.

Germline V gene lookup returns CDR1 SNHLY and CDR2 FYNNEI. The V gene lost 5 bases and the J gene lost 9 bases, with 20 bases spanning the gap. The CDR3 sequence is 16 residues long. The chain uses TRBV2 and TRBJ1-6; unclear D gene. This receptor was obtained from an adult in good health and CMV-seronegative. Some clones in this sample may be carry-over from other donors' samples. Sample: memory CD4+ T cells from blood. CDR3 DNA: TGTGCCAGCAGTTTTCGACGTGGAGAGGCGGGTTCACCCCTCCACTTT. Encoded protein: CASSFRRGEAGSPLHF.